Reported below is one T cell receptor (beta chain). The data were obtained in a study of blood T cell repertoires in COVID-19. Losses at the gene ends were 5 bases for V and 4 bases for J; bases not matched to a gene: 0. The CDR3 loop spans 13 amino acids. CDR1 is SGHTA and CDR2 is FQGNSA in the germline V gene. Generated by immunoSEQ multiplex PCR, the TCRdb table keeps only in-frame clones and is missing some. The table includes about 150,000 clones, more than 65% detected once. The sequenced sample consisted of peripheral blood. The chain joins TRBV7-2 to TRBJ2-7; TRBD2 matches 12 bases. This clonotype was sampled from a woman aged 45 to 65 with acute or convalescent COVID-19. Here the CDR3 DNA reads TGTGCCAGCAGCGGGACTAGCGGGTACGAGCAGTACTTC. It specifies CASSGTSGYEQYF.